What follows is one T cell receptor (beta chain) and its context. This clone appeared once. Its antigen has not been determined. No base-level quality is on record; no much larger clone is a single base apart. The source of the sample is a study of graft-versus-host responses after intestinal transplantation (dated by TCRdb to the early 2020s). Concerning the study at large: The transplants that recipients got were multivisceral, liver-intestinal, or isolated intestinal. All recipients received anti-thymocyte globulin induction followed by maintenance tacrolimus and steroids for around three years. After intestinal transplantation, graft-versus-host and host-versus-graft alloreactive T cell clones in the graft, circulation and bone marrow were tracked using bulk TCR-beta CDR3 sequencing. To identify alloreactive clones, pre-transplant mixed lymphocyte reaction products were sequenced and compared with unstimulated pre-transplant donor and recipient T cells. Of the 20 to 25 intestinal transplant recipients enrolled in the cohort, one of whom was a retransplant, a few patients without pretransplant specimens were excluded. Donor T cell macrochimerism was defined as a peak of at least 4% donor T cells among recipient peripheral blood mononuclear cells. Rather than being sequenced by the commercial service, samples from three later patients were sequenced in-house on an Illumina MiSeq and processed with MiXCR.

Spanning cysteine to phenylalanine, the CDR3 consists of 15 amino acids. CDR3 DNA is the only sequence kept; it has 45 bases, read in frame from the first base. The germline V gene specifies LGHNA as CDR1 and YSLEER as CDR2. Compared with germline, V lacks 5 bases and J lacks 3 bases; bases without a gene match: 5. General findings and caveats noted by the study authors: GvH clones were detected in recipient bone marrow, and some appeared earlier in ileal mucosa or blood, consistent with an intestinal mucosal origin. High GvH to HvG T cell clonal ratios were observed in the allografts of patients with donor T cell macrochimerism. The conclusions were limited by the relatively low number and heterogeneity of the intestinal transplant patients. Early after transplant, peak levels of circulating GvH clones were associated with declines in HvG clones.

The time point label corresponds to: cells obtained before transplantation from donor or recipient. CD3+CD4+ and CD3+CD8+ populations were FACS-sorted from unstimulated pre-transplant donor and recipient cells taken from spleen or lymph nodes. Library preparation employed the immunoSEQ multiplex PCR assay. For most patients, genomic DNA was isolated with the Qiagen DNeasy Blood and Tissue Kit and sent frozen to Adaptive Biotechnologies for TCR sequencing. High-throughput TCR-beta CDR3 sequencing of genomic DNA from most patients was performed by Adaptive Biotechnologies. The original pipeline was this. Adaptive's ImmunoSEQ software was the source of the TCR sequencing data for over 15 patients, while a few other patients were processed with MiXCR and VDJtools. To correct CD4 versus CD8 sorting errors, any sequence found in both subsets at a frequency ratio below 5:1 was removed. CDR3 nucleotide sequences shared between donor and recipient were removed because their origin could not be assigned. At least 2-fold expansion over unstimulated cells and a minimum CFSE-low frequency of 0.002% (template counts) or 0.001% (read counts) were required for clones to be classified as alloreactive. Mappable clones were those detected in sequenced pre-transplant spleen, lymph node, or MLR CFSE-low populations of the donor or recipient. The cumulative frequency of alloreactive clones was calculated as a percentage of all sequences, weighted by copy number. TCRdb holds this immuneACCESS table with in-frame rearrangements only. Some clones are missing; in checked studies, unresolved V genes explain under half, and the rest has no known cause. Clone size and V and J calls were adopted from that table, with D and trimming inferred from the DNA. The sample has 65,000 to 100,000 clones on record, roughly 92% of them singletons. About 0.4% of the sample belongs to the ten largest clones.

Specimen: unstimulated CD8+ T cells sorted from spleen or lymph node cells, collected before transplant. This TCR derives from a human donor who was the organ donor for an intestinal transplant. This sequence uses TRBV4-3 and TRBJ2-3, and 10 junctional nucleotides match TRBD2. The CDR3 region: CASSTERGGTDTQYF. The nucleotides read TGCGCCAGCAGCACCGAGCGGGGGGGAACAGATACGCAGTATTTT.